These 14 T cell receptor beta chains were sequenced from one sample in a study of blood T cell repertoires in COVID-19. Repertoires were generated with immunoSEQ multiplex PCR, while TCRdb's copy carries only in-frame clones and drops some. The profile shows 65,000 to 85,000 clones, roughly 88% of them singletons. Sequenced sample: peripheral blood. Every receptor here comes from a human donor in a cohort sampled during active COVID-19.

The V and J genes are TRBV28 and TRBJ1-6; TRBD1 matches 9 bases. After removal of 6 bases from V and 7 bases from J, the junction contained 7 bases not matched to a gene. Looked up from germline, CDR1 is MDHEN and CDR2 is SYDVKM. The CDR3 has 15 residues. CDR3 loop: CASRGGDRGNSPLHF. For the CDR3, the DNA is TGTGCCAGCAGGGGAGGCGACAGGGGGAATTCACCCCTCCACTTT.

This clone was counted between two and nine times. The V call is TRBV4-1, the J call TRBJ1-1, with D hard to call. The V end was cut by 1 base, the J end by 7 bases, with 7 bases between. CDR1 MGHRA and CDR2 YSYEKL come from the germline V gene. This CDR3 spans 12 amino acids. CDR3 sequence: CASSQVPGEAFF. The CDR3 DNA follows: TGCGCCAGCAGCCAAGTTCCAGGTGAAGCTTTCTTT.

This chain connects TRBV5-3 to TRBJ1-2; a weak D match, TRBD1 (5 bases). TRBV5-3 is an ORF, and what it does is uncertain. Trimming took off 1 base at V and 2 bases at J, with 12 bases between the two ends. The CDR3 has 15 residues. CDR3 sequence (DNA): TGTGCCAGAAGCTTGCATAAAGGGGCGAACTATGGCTACACCTTC. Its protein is CARSLHKGANYGYTF.

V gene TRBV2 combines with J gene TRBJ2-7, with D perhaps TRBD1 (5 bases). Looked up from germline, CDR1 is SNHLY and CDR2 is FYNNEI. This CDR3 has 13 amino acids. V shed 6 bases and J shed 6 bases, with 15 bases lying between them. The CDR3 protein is CASSTTRVAEQYF. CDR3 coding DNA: TGTGCCAGCAGCACGACCAGGGTGGCCGAGCAGTACTTC.

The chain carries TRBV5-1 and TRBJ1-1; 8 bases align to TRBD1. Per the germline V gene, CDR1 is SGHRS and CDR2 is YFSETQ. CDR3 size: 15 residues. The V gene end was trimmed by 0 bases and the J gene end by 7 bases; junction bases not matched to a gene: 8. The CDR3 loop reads CASSLGDRFRLEAFF. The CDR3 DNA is TGCGCCAGCAGCTTGGGGGACAGGTTTCGCCTTGAAGCTTTCTTT.

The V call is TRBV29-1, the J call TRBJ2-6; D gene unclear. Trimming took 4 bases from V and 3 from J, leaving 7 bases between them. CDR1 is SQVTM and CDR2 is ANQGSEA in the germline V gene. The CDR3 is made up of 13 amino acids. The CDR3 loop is CSVAPGGANVLTF. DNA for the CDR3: TGCAGCGTTGCCCCCGGTGGGGCCAACGTCCTGACTTTC.

CDR3 amino acids: CASSLSQGLGSYNSPLHF. CDR3 sequence (DNA): TGTGCCAGCAGTTTAAGCCAGGGGCTTGGCTCCTATAATTCACCCCTCCACTTT. The V call is TRBV28, the J call TRBJ1-6, with a tentative D call TRBD1 (6 bases). The germline V gene encodes CDR1 MDHEN and CDR2 SYDVKM. Trimming cost V 2 bases and J 0 bases, with 14 bases left between them. The CDR3 loop spans 18 amino acids.

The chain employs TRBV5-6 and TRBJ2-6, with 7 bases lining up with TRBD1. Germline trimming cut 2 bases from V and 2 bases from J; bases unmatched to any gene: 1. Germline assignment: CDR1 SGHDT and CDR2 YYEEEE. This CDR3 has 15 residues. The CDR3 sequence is CASSFQGAGANVLTF. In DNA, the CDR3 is TGTGCCAGCAGCTTTCAGGGGGCTGGGGCCAACGTCCTGACTTTC.

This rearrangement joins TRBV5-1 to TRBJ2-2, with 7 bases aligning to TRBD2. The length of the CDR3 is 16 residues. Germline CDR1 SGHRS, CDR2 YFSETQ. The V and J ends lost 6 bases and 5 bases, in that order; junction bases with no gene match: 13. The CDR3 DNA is TGCGCCAGCAAAAAAGGGGAGCCAGCGGGGACCGGGGAGCTGTTTTTT. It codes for CASKKGEPAGTGELFF.

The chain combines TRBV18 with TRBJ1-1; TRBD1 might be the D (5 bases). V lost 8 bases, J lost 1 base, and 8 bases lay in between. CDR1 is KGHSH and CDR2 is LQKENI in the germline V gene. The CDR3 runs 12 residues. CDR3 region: CASATGNTEAFF. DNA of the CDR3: TGTGCCAGCGCTACAGGGAACACTGAAGCTTTCTTT.

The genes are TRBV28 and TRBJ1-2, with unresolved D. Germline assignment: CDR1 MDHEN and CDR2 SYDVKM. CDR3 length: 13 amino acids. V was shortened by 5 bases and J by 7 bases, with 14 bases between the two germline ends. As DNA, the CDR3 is TGTGCCAGCAGTACAAGTCAGTTATTTGGCTACACCTTC. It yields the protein CASSTSQLFGYTF.

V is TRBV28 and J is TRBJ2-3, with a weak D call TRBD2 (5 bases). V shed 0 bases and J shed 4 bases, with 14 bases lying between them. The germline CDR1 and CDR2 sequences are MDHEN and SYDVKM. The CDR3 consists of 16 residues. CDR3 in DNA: TGTGCCAGCAGTTTATGGGGGAGAGAACGTGCAGATACGCAGTATTTT. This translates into CASSLWGRERADTQYF.

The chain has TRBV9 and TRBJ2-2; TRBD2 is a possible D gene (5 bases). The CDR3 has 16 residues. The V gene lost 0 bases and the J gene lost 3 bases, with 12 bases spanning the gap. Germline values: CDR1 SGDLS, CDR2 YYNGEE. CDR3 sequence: CASSVGSGMHTGELFF. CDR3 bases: TGTGCCAGCAGCGTAGGGAGCGGTATGCACACCGGGGAGCTGTTTTTT.

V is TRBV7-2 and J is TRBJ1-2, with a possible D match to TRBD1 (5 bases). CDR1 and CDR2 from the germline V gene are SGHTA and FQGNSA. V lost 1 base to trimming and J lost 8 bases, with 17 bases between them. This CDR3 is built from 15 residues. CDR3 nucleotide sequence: TGTGCCAGCAGCTTAGACAGTTACGGGGGTCGCGGCTACACCTTC. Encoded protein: CASSLDSYGGRGYTF. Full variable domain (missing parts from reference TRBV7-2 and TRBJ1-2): GAGVSQSPSNKVTEKGKDVELRCDPISGHTALYWYRQSLGQGLEFLIYFQGNSAPDKSGLPSDRFSAERTGGSVSTLTIQRTQQEDSAVYLCASSLDSYGGRGYTFGSGTRLTVV.